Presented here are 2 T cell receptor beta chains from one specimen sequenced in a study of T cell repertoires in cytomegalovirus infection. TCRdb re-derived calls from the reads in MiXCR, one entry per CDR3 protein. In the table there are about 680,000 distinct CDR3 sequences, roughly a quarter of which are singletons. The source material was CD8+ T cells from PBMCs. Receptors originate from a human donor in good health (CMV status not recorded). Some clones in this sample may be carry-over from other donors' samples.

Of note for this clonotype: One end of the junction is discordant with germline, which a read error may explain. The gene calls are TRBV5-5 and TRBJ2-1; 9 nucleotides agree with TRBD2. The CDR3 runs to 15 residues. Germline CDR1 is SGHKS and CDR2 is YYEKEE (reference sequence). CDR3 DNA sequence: TGTGCCACCAGCCTAAGCGGGGGGCTTCGGAATGAGCAGTTCTTC. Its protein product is CATSLSGGLRNEQFF.

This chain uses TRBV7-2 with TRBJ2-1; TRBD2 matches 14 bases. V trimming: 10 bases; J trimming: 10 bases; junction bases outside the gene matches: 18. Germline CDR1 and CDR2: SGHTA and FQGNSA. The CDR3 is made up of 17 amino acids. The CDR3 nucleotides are TGTGCCAACAGTCAAGCAGTGGGACTAGCGGGGGTCTTGGAGCAGTTCTTC. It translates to CANSQAVGLAGVLEQFF.